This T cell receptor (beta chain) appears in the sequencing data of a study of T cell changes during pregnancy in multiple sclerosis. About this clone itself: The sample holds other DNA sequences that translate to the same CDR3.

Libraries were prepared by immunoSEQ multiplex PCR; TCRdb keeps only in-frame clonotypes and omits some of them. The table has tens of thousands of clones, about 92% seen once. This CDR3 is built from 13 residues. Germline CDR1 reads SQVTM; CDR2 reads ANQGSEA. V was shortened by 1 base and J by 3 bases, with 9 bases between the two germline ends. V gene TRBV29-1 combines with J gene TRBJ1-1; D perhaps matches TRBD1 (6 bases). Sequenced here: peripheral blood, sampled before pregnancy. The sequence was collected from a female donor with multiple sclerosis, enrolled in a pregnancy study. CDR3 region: CSVEGRGDTEAFF. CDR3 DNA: TGCAGCGTTGAAGGCAGGGGTGACACTGAAGCTTTCTTT.